This T cell receptor (beta chain) emerged from a study of cytomegalovirus exposure and HLA in healthy donors. Study results and limitations: Highly shared variants forming one cluster were likely a sequencing artifact.

Each of the donors was a healthy bone marrow donor. CDR3 size: 16 residues. The germline V gene encodes CDR1 SGHDT and CDR2 YYEEEE. Trimming took off 1 base at V and 4 bases at J, with 15 bases between the two ends. In regard to this clone: Its antigen is not identified.

The PCR used 60 Vbeta and 13 Jbeta primers. The data were produced by immunoSEQ multiplex PCR, yet TCRdb's version contains in-frame clones alone and is incomplete. The repertoire consists of about 230,000 clones, with about 89% occurring once and the leading ten covering roughly 1%. The J gene is TRBJ1-5, the V gene TRBV5-6; TRBD1 might be the D (6 bases). This receptor was obtained from a woman aged 18-29 years in good health and CMV-seronegative. The sequenced sample consisted of PBMCs. The CDR3 reads CASSLMVGQGNQPQHF. The DNA for the CDR3 is TGTGCCAGCAGCTTGATGGTGGGGCAGGGGAATCAGCCCCAGCATTTT. The full variable domain, its missing parts supplied by reference TRBV5-6 and TRBJ1-5, is DAGVTQSPTHLIKTRGQQVTLRCSPKSGHDTVSWYQQALGQGPQFIFQYYEEEERQRGNFPDRFSGHQFPNYSSELNVNALLLGDSALYLCASSLMVGQGNQPQHFGDGTRLSIL.